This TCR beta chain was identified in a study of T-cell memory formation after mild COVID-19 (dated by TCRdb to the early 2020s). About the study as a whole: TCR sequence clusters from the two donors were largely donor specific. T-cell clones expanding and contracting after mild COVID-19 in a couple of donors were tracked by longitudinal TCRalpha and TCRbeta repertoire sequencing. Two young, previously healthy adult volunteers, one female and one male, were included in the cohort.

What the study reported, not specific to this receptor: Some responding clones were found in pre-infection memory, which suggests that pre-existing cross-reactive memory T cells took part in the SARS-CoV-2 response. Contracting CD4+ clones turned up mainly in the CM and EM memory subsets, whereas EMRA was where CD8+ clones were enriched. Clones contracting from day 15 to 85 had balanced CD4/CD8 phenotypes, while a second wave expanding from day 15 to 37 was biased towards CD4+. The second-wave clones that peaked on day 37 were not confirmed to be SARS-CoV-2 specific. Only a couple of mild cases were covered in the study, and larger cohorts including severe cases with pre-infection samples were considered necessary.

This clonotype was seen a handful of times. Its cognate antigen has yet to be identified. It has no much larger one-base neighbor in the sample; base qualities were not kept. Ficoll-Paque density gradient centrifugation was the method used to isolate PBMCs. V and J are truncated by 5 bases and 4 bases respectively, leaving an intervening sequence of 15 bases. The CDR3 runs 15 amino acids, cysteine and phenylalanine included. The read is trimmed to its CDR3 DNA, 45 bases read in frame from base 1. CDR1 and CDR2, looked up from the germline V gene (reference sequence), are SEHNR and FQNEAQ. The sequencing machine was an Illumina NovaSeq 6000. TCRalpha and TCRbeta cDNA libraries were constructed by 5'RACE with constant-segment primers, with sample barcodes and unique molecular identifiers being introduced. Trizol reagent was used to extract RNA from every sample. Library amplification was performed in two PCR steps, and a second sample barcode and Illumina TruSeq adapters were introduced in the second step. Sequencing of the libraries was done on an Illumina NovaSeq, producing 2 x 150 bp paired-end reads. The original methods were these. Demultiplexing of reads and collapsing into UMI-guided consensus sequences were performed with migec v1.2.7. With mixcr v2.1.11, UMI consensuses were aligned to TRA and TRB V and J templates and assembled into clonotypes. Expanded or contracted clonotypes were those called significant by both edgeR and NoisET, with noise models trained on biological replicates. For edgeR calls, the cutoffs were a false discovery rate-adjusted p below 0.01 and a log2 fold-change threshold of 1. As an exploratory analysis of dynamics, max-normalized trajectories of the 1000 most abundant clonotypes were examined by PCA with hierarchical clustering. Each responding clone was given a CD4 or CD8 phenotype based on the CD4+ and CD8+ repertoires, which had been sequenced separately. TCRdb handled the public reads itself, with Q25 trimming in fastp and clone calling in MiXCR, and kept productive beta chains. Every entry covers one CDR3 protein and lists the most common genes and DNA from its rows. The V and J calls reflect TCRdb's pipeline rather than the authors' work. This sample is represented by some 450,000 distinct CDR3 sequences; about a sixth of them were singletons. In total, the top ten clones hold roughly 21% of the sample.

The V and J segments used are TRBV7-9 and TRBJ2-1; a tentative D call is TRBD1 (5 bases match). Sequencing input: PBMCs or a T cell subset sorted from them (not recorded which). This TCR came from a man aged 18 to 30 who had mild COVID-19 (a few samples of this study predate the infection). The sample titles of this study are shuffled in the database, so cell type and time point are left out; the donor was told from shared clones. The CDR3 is CASSPWGRIYNEQFF. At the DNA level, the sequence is TGTGCCAGCAGCCCCTGGGGCAGAATATACAATGAGCAGTTCTTC. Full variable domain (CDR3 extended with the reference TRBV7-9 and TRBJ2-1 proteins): DTGVSQNPRHKITKRGQNVTFRCDPISEHNRLYWYRQTLGQGPEFLTYFQNEAQLEKSRLLSDRFSAERPKGSFSTLEIQRTEQGDSAMYLCASSPWGRIYNEQFFGPGTRLTVL.